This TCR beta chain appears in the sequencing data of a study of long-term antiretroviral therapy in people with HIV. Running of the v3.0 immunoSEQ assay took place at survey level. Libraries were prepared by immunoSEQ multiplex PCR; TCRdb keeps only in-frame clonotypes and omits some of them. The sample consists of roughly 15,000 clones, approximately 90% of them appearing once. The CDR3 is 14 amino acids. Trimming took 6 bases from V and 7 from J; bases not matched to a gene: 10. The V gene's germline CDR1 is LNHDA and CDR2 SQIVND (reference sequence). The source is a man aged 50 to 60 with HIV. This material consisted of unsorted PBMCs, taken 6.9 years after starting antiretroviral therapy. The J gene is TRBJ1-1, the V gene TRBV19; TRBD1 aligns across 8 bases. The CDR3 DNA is TGTGCCAGTAGACCGGACAGGGCGACCTTTGAAGCTTTCTTT. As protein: CASRPDRATFEAFF.